One and the same sample provided the 10 T cell receptor beta chains below, sequenced in a study of blood T cell repertoires in COVID-19. Measured with immunoSEQ multiplex PCR; TCRdb has only the in-frame clones, and not every one. The sample lists about 210,000 clones, about 89% occurring once. Specimen: PBMCs or T cells enriched from blood (not recorded which). These receptors were taken from a woman aged 18 to 35 who had recovered from COVID-19.

The chain couples TRBV2 to TRBJ1-6; TRBD1 is a possible D gene (5 bases). CDR3 length: 12 residues. Germline V lookup: CDR1 SNHLY, CDR2 FYNNEI. The V gene lost 7 bases and the J gene lost 6 bases, with 7 bases spanning the gap. CDR3 bases: TGTGCCAGCACTAGGGGTAATTCACCCCTCCACTTT. Translating gives CASTRGNSPLHF. Combining the CDR3 with reference TRBV2 and TRBJ1-6 gives the whole variable domain EPEVTQTPSHQVTQMGQEVILRCVPISNHLYFYWYRQILGQKVEFLVSFYNNEISEKSEIFDDQFSVERPDGSNFTLKIRSTKLEDSAMYFCASTRGNSPLHFGNGTRLTVT.

This clone was seen a handful of times. This chain links TRBV5-5 with TRBJ2-1, with D unresolved. The CDR3 is 15 residues long. The V end lost 0 bases, the J end lost 4 bases, and 11 bases lay between the germline ends. Germline CDR1 and CDR2: SGHKS and YYEKEE (reference sequence). Here the CDR3 DNA reads TGTGCCAGCAGCTTGGACCCTCTACCTTACAATGAGCAGTTCTTC. It encodes CASSLDPLPYNEQFF.

The rearrangement joins TRBV7-9 to TRBJ2-3; D might be TRBD1 (6 bases). This CDR3 comprises 14 residues. CDR1 and CDR2 (germline): SEHNR, FQNEAQ (reference sequence). Trimming removed 4 bases from V and 5 bases from J, with 13 bases in between. CDR3 loop: CASSYDGGQDTQYF. CDR3 in DNA: TGTGCCAGCAGCTATGATGGGGGCCAAGATACGCAGTATTTT.

The chain uses TRBV28 and TRBJ2-6; tentative D call: TRBD1 (6 bases). Germline values: CDR1 MDHEN, CDR2 SYDVKM. The CDR3 sequence is 17 residues long. With 7 bases removed from V and 0 bases from J, the gap between germline ends came to 16 bases. CDR3 protein: CASNIPPRGSGANVLTF. The CDR3 DNA reads TGTGCCAGCAATATTCCTCCCAGGGGCTCTGGGGCCAACGTCCTGACTTTC.

This rearrangement joins TRBV28 to TRBJ1-2; D is possibly TRBD1 (6 bases). The germline gives CDR1 MDHEN, CDR2 SYDVKM. The germline V and J ends were trimmed by 4 bases and 6 bases, with 18 bases remaining between them. The CDR3 contains 15 residues. This chain's CDR3 is CASSWRVAGDNGYTF. Written as DNA, the CDR3 is TGTGCCAGCAGTTGGCGCGTGGCAGGGGATAATGGCTACACCTTC.

CDR3 sequence reads: CASSPGAFSPLHF. DNA of the CDR3: TGTGCCAGTAGTCCTGGGGCCTTTTCACCCCTCCACTTT. The gene calls are TRBV19 and TRBJ1-6, with D tentatively TRBD1 (5 bases). Germline CDR1 is LNHDA and CDR2 is SQIVND (reference sequence). The V end was cut by 5 bases, the J end by 9 bases, with 11 bases between. The CDR3 contains 13 residues. Together with reference TRBV19 and TRBJ1-6, the CDR3 gives the full variable domain: DGGITQSPKYLFRKEGQNVTLSCEQNLNHDAMYWYRQDPGQGLRLIYYSQIVNDFQKGDIAEGYSVSREKKESFPLTVTSAQKNPTAFYLCASSPGAFSPLHFGNGTRLTVT.

This chain links TRBV10-2 with TRBJ2-1, with 13 bases fitting TRBD2. V gave up 5 bases and J gave up 10 bases; unmatched junction bases: 8. The CDR3 totals 15 residues. CDR1 is WSHSY and CDR2 is SAAADI in the germline V gene. This CDR3 is CASSPTSGGAIEQFF. The CDR3, as DNA: TGCGCCAGCAGTCCTACTAGCGGGGGGGCCATCGAGCAGTTCTTC.

CDR3 amino acids: CAWSGTGGVETQYF. As DNA, the CDR3 is TGTGCCTGGAGTGGGACAGGGGGCGTAGAGACCCAGTACTTC. The genes are TRBV30 and TRBJ2-5, with TRBD1 identical over 11 bases. Losses at the gene ends were 1 base for V and 4 bases for J; bases not matched to a gene: 2. Germline CDR1 and CDR2: GTSNPN and SVGIG (reference sequence). The CDR3 has 14 residues. Variable domain in full (rest from reference TRBV30 and TRBJ2-5): SQTIHQWPATLVQPVGSPLSLECTVEGTSNPNLYWYRQAAGRGLQLLFYSVGIGQISSEVPQNLSASRPQDRQFILSSKKLLLSDSGFYLCAWSGTGGVETQYFGPGTRLLVL.

The chain links TRBV3-1 (or the pseudogene TRBV3-2) to TRBJ2-6; D is unresolved. CDR1 is LGHDT and CDR2 is YNNKEL in the germline V gene (reference sequence). This CDR3 contains 16 residues. The V end was cut by 1 base, the J end by 0 bases, with 7 bases between. The CDR3 DNA reads TGTGCCAGCAGCCAAGTATGGGCCTCTGGGGCCAACGTCCTGACTTTC. Protein sequence: CASSQVWASGANVLTF.

V usage is TRBV7-9 and J usage is TRBJ2-3; no clear D. V was cut by 5 bases and J by 5 bases, with 8 bases left in between. There are 12 residues in the CDR3. Germline V gene data show CDR1 as SEHNR and CDR2 as FQNEAQ (reference sequence). The CDR3 coding sequence is TGTGCCAGCAGCCAACGAGGAGATACGCAGTATTTT. Its protein is CASSQRGDTQYF.